This TCR beta chain derives from a study of T cells after yellow fever vaccination. General study findings and limits: A limited proportion of clonotypes was detected within both the CD4 and CD8 compartments. When the response was secondary, it was weaker but reached its peak faster, day 5 versus 15. Contaminating bulk clonotypes could be abundant in FACS-sorted repertoires.

Germline CDR1 and CDR2: MNHEY and SVGAGI. J gave up 3 bases and V 5 bases, and 12 bases lay outside the gene matches. This CDR3 comprises 17 residues. A few counts support this clonotype. Its antigen is not known. TCRdb reanalysed the 5' RACE reads using MiXCR and keeps one entry per CDR3 protein. The sample lists some 320,000 distinct CDR3 sequences, around 10% occurring once. This clonotype was sampled from a man between 18 and 29 years old who received the YFV17D yellow fever vaccine. J is TRBJ2-2 and V is TRBV6-5, with 7 positions matching TRBD1. The input for sequencing was CD4+ T cells sorted from PBMCs, taken 45 days after the yellow fever booster vaccination. CDR3: CASSGYRGPSDTGELFF. The DNA for the CDR3 is TGTGCCAGCAGTGGTTACAGGGGCCCCTCGGACACCGGGGAGCTGTTTTTT.